The source of this TCR beta chain is a study of OX40 agonist ivuxolimab in advanced cancers. Whole-study results and caveats: Clonal expansion from baseline to week 6 occurred in both CD4+ and CD8+ T cells.

Details on this clone: Its antigen is unknown.

Assay: immunoSEQ multiplex PCR; the TCRdb copy retains only in-frame clones and omits some. The sample lists about 120,000 clones; 90% to 95% were seen once. The germline gives CDR1 LGHNA, CDR2 YSLEER. The CDR3 is made up of 15 amino acids. V was pared by 0 bases and J by 5 bases, with 13 bases between. Patients were ineligible given autoimmune disease history or systemic immunosuppression. The sampling schedule covered blood at baseline, cycle 4 day 1, and cycle 7 day 1. The source is an adult with an advanced solid tumor such as melanoma, head and neck, liver or kidney cancer. The sequences come from CD4+ or CD8+ T cells sorted from blood, collected in a trial of the OX40 agonist ivuxolimab. The J gene is TRBJ1-1, the V gene TRBV4-3; no definite D call. In nucleotides, the CDR3 is TGCGCCAGCAGCCAAGATTTCCTGACGGGAACTGAAGCTTTCTTT. Protein: CASSQDFLTGTEAFF.